Presented here are 9 T cell receptor beta chains from one specimen sequenced in a study of technical replicates of blood from several donors. The repertoire was sequenced with immunoSEQ multiplex PCR; TCRdb's copy has only in-frame clones and lacks some. This table holds about 100,000 clones, approximately 95% found once. The sample comprised T cells isolated from PBMCs. The receptors originated from a human donor in good health.

The rearrangement links TRBV2 to TRBJ2-7; TRBD2 matches 7 bases. Trimming cost V 0 bases and J 2 bases; bases outside gene matches: 4. The CDR3 totals 15 residues. CDR1 is SNHLY and CDR2 is FYNNEI in the germline V gene. CDR3 nucleotides: TGTGCCAGCAGTGAAGCGGGAGGGACCCCCTACGAGCAGTACTTC. It encodes CASSEAGGTPYEQYF.

This clone has a single count. The V gene is TRBV7-6, the J gene TRBJ2-1, with TRBD2 identical over 8 bases. From germline, CDR1 is SGHVS and CDR2 FNYEAQ. The ends lost 8 bases at V and 8 bases at J; junction bases unmatched: 5. There are 12 residues in the CDR3. CDR3 in amino acids: CASAPGGYEQFF. CDR3 nucleotides: TGTGCCAGCGCTCCGGGAGGGTATGAGCAGTTCTTC.

The chain links TRBV6-4 to TRBJ1-2; D remains ambiguous. The CDR3 has 14 amino acids. In germline, CDR1 is MRHNA, CDR2 SNTAGT. Trimming removed 0 bases from V and 2 bases from J, with 7 bases in between. The CDR3 region has the DNA TGTGCCAGCAGTGACTCGATCGGGAACTATGGCTACACCTTC. Protein product: CASSDSIGNYGYTF.

V is TRBV9 and J is TRBJ1-1; no clear D. Germline CDR1 is SGDLS and CDR2 is YYNGEE. The CDR3 runs 14 residues. Trimming took 0 bases from V and 5 from J, leaving 11 bases between them. In nucleotides, the CDR3 is TGTGCCAGCAGCGTAGCTGGCAGTCTGACTGAAGCTTTCTTT. The encoded protein is CASSVAGSLTEAFF.

The chain is built from TRBV27 and TRBJ2-7, with 8 bases that match TRBD1. J gave up 3 bases and V 2 bases, and 3 bases lay outside the gene matches. From germline, CDR1 is MNHEY and CDR2 SMNVEV (reference sequence). CDR3 length: 14 residues. DNA of the CDR3: TGTGCCAGCAGTTTAGGGACAGGATACTACGAGCAGTACTTC. Amino acid sequence: CASSLGTGYYEQYF.

CDR3 region: CASSLSTGNQPQHF. The CDR3 bases are TGTGCCAGCAGCTTATCCACTGGCAATCAGCCCCAGCATTTT. The chain employs TRBV7-9 and TRBJ1-5; D unclear. This CDR3 contains 14 residues. In germline, CDR1 is SEHNR, CDR2 FQNEAQ (reference sequence). Trimming removed 2 bases at V and 2 bases at J, with 7 bases between.

This chain links TRBV6-1 with TRBJ1-1; TRBD1 might be the D (5 bases). Germline values: CDR1 MNHNS, CDR2 SASEGT. Trimming shortened V by 6 bases and J by 11 bases, and 19 bases separated the two germline ends. This CDR3 has 13 residues. In DNA, the CDR3 is TGTGCCAGCAGACTATCTACAGGAGTTCACGCTTTCTTT. Translating it yields CASRLSTGVHAFF.

The chain links TRBV6-1 to TRBJ1-4, with a weak D call TRBD1 (5 bases). Trimming shortened V by 6 bases and J by 8 bases, and 16 bases separated the two germline ends. This CDR3 comprises 14 residues. Germline V CDR1 and CDR2: MNHNS, SASEGT. As DNA, the CDR3 is TGTGCCAGCAGCCCAGAGAGGCGGACAGAAAAACTGTTTTTT. This codes for CASSPERRTEKLFF.

The J gene is TRBJ2-3, the V gene TRBV7-8, with TRBD2 matching 11 bases. The junction had 3 bases not matched to a gene; V was cut back by 8 bases and J by 5 bases. CDR3 length: 13 residues. Germline CDR1 SGHVS, CDR2 FQNEAQ. CDR3 loop: CASLAGGIDTQYF. The CDR3 DNA is TGTGCCAGCCTAGCGGGGGGAATAGATACGCAGTATTTT.